Detailed here is one T cell receptor (beta chain). These data are taken from a study of CD8 T cells in Susac syndrome. When the RNA was reverse transcribed, random hexamers were used with an input of about 0.5 to 1 ug. TCRdb reprocessed the immunoSEQ multiplex PCR reads with MiXCR, giving one entry per CDR3 protein. The data contain under 200,000 distinct CDR3 sequences, around 94% of them singletons. This CDR3 has 13 residues. Trimming removed 2 bases from V and 5 bases from J, with 10 bases in between. The germline V gene has CDR1 DFQATT and CDR2 SNEGSKA (reference sequence). CD8+ and CD4+ T cells circulating in blood were sequenced for TCR beta. Through negative isolation, CD4+ and CD8+ T cells were obtained, while TEMRA cells were enriched using FACS.

The rearrangement uses TRBV20-1 and TRBJ1-5; D remains ambiguous. The sequenced sample consisted of CD4+ T cells from PBMCs. The receptor was derived from a human donor in good health. CDR3 sequence reads: CSARSDWDQPQHF. The CDR3 DNA follows: TGCAGTGCTAGATCAGACTGGGATCAGCCCCAGCATTTT.